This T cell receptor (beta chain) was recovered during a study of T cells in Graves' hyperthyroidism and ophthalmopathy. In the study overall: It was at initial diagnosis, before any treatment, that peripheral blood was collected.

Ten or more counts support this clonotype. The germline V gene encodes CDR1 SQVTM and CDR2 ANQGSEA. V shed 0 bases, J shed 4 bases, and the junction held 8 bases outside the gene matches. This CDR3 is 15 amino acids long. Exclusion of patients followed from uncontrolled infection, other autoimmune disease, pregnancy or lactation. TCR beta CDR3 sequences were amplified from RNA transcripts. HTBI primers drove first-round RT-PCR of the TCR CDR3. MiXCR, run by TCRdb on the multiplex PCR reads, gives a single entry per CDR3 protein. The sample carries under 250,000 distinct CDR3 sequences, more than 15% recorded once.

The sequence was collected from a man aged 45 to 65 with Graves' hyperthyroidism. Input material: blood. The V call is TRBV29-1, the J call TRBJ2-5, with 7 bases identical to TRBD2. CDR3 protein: CSVEEVASGPETQYF. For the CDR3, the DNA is TGCAGCGTTGAAGAGGTTGCTAGCGGCCCAGAGACCCAGTACTTC.